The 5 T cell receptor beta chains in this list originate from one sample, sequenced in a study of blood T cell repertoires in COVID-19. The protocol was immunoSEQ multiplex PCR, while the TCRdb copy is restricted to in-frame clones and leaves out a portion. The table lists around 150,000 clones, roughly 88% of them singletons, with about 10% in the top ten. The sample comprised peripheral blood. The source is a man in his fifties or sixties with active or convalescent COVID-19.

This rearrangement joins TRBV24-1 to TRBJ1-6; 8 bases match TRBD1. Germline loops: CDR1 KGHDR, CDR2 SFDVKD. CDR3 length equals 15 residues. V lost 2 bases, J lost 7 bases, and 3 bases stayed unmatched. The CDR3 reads CATSDSGQGNSPLHF. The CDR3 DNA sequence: TGTGCCACCAGTGATTCCGGACAGGGAAATTCACCCCTCCACTTT.

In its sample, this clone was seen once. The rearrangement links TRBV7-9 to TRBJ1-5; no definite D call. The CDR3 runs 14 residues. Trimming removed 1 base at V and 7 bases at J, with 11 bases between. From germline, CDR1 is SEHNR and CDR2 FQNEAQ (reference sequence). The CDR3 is CASSLDAGWQPQHF. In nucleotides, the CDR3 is TGTGCCAGCAGCTTAGACGCGGGATGGCAGCCCCAGCATTTT.

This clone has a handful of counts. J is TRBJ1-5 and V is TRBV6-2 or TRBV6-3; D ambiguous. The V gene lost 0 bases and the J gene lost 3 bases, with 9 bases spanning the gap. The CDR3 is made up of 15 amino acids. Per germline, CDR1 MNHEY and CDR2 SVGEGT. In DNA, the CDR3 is TGTGCCAGCAGTTACTCTGAGGGTTACAATCAGCCCCAGCATTTT. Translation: CASSYSEGYNQPQHF.

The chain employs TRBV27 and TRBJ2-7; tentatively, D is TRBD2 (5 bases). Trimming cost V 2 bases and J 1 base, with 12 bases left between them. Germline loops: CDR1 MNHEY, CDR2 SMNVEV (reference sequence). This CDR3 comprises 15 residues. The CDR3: CASSLAIGDSYEQYF. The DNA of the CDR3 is TGTGCCAGCAGTTTAGCGATCGGGGATTCCTACGAGCAGTACTTC.

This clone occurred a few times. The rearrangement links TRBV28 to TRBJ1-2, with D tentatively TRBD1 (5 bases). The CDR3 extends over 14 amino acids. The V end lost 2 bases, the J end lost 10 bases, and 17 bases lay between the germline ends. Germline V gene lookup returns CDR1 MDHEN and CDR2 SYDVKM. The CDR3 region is CASSLNPPQGAYTF. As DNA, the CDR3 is TGTGCCAGCAGTTTAAATCCACCCCAAGGGGCCTACACCTTC.